This passage covers 25 T cell receptor beta chains from one sample sequenced in a study of identical twins. TCRdb used MiXCR to reprocess the 5' RACE reads, holding one entry per CDR3 protein. The repertoire holds about 100,000 distinct CDR3 sequences, with roughly 6% as singletons. Sequenced material: memory T cells sorted from blood. These receptors all stem from a woman in her 50s in good health.

This clonotype was found a few times. This clone may be a read error of a much larger clone one base away. The CDR3 DNA reads TGTGCCAGCAGCTTAGAGATTACCAATGAAAGACTGTTTTTT. This encodes CASSLEITNERLFF. The rearrangement links TRBV7-6 to TRBJ1-4; D not resolved. Per the germline V gene, CDR1 is SGHVS and CDR2 is FNYEAQ. This CDR3 comprises 14 residues.

This clonotype was counted at least ten times. The chain carries TRBV24-1 and TRBJ2-5; 10 bases fit TRBD1. Germline loops: CDR1 KGHDR, CDR2 SFDVKD. Germline trimming cut 9 bases from V and 9 bases from J; bases unmatched to any gene: 9. CDR3 length: 13 residues. Written as DNA, the CDR3 is TGTGCCACCGGGACAGGGGACCTAAGAGCCCAGTACTTC. Translation: CATGTGDLRAQYF.

On this clonotype itself: A read error is possible here, since a much larger clone lies one base away. The chain recombines TRBV11-2 with TRBJ2-5; TRBD1 or TRBD2 may be the D gene (6 bases each). CDR1 is SGHAT, CDR2 FQNNGV, per germline. The CDR3 runs 15 residues. CDR3 coding DNA: TGTGCCAGCAGCTTAATTACAGGGAGGCAAGAGACCAAGTACTTC. Residues: CASSLITGRQETKYF.

This clonotype was detected ten times or more. Germline is not matched at one junction end, which may reflect a read error. The V gene is TRBV20-1, the J gene TRBJ2-7; the match to TRBD2 covers 15 bases. The CDR3 is 14 amino acids. The germline V gene has CDR1 DFQATT and CDR2 SNEGSKA (reference sequence). Written as DNA, the CDR3 is TGCAGTGCTAGCCCCTCGGGGGGACTAGCGGGAGGATCCTTC. This gives the protein CSASPSGGLAGGSF.

In its sample, this clonotype was seen many times. CDR3 DNA: TGCAGTGCTAGTGGAGGGAGCTCCTACGAGCAGTACTTC. Encoded protein: CSASGGSSYEQYF. V is TRBV20-1 and J is TRBJ2-7; a possible D gene is TRBD2 (6 bases). The germline V and J ends were trimmed by 3 bases and 0 bases, with 9 bases remaining between them. Germline V lookup: CDR1 DFQATT, CDR2 SNEGSKA (reference sequence). The CDR3 extends over 13 amino acids.

This clonotype was seen many times. The genes are TRBV9 and TRBJ2-7, with 11 bases lining up with TRBD2. This CDR3 comprises 14 residues. V gave up 3 bases and J gave up 4 bases; unmatched junction bases: 3. CDR1 and CDR2 from the germline V gene are SGDLS and YYNGEE. CDR3: CASSAGTSGYEQYF. The CDR3 bases are TGTGCCAGCAGCGCCGGGACTAGCGGTTACGAGCAGTACTTC.

This clonotype was picked up many times. This chain connects TRBV20-1 to TRBJ2-3, with D uncertain. The CDR3 is 14 residues long. V was shortened by 2 bases and J by 1 base, with 10 bases between the two germline ends. Germline V gene sequence: CDR1 DFQATT, CDR2 SNEGSKA (reference sequence). The CDR3 loop reads CSARPGAGTDTQYF. The CDR3 nucleotides are TGCAGTGCTAGACCAGGAGCAGGCACAGATACGCAGTATTTT.

This clonotype has ten or more counts. The rearrangement uses TRBV20-1 and TRBJ2-3; 9 nucleotides match TRBD2. The trim removed 2 bases at V and 8 bases at J, leaving 17 bases unmatched. Germline CDR1 DFQATT, CDR2 SNEGSKA (reference sequence). The CDR3 is 17 residues long. The DNA for the CDR3 is TGCAGTGCTAGACCCCCCGGGAGAAGCGGGGGGCCGGTTACGCAGTATTTT. Protein sequence: CSARPPGRSGGPVTQYF.

This clonotype came up many times. At one of its ends the junction is not consistent with the germline gene, which may arise from a read error. The V gene is TRBV28, the J gene TRBJ2-3, with D unresolved. Looked up from germline, CDR1 is MDHEN and CDR2 is SYDVKM. The CDR3 extends over 13 amino acids. The CDR3 spells CASRPRITATQYF. In DNA form, the CDR3 reads TGTGCCAGCAGGCCTCGGATCACAGCTACGCAGTATTTT.

In this sample, this clonotype turned up many times. The rearrangement joins TRBV5-1 to TRBJ2-7; D is possibly TRBD1 (6 bases). Germline CDR1 and CDR2: SGHRS and YFSETQ. V lost 2 bases and J 3 bases, leaving 12 bases between the germline ends. This CDR3 region has 14 residues. CDR3 bases: TGCGCCAGCAGCTTCGGGACACAAGGCTACGAGCAGTACTTC. Translated: CASSFGTQGYEQYF. The variable domain in full, with the rest retrieved from reference TRBV5-1 and TRBJ2-7, is KAGVTQTPRYLIKTRGQQVTLSCSPISGHRSVSWYQQTPGQGLQFLFEYFSETQRNKGNFPGRFSGRQFSNSRSEMNVSTLELGDSALYLCASSFGTQGYEQYFGPGTRLTVT.

The chain employs TRBV6-5 and TRBJ1-2; TRBD1 agrees at 8 bases. Germline lookup yields CDR1 MNHEY and CDR2 SVGAGI. Trimming took 3 bases from V and 8 from J; bases not matched to a gene: 8. The CDR3 consists of 14 residues. The chain's CDR3 is CASSYPGQVEGYTF. The CDR3 region has the DNA TGTGCCAGCAGTTATCCGGGACAGGTTGAGGGCTACACCTTC.

This clonotype was found a few times. This chain joins TRBV20-1 and TRBJ1-5; the D is unclear. This CDR3 has 14 residues. The V end lost 1 base, the J end lost 3 bases, and 10 bases lay between the germline ends. Germline V lookup: CDR1 DFQATT, CDR2 SNEGSKA (reference sequence). The CDR3 loop is CSARVIGPNQPQHF. DNA for the CDR3: TGCAGTGCTAGAGTTATAGGTCCCAATCAGCCCCAGCATTTT.

This clonotype occurred many times. The chain joins TRBV20-1 to TRBJ2-1; D uncertain. CDR1 is DFQATT, CDR2 SNEGSKA, per germline (reference sequence). V was clipped by 4 bases and J by 6 bases, with 13 bases between them. CDR3 size: 13 residues. Here the CDR3 reads CSANSERLNEQFF. CDR3 bases: TGCAGTGCTAATTCGGAGCGCCTCAATGAGCAGTTCTTC.

The chain carries TRBV5-1 and TRBJ2-5; D possibly corresponds to TRBD2 (5 bases). V dropped 5 bases and J dropped 1 base, with 15 bases sitting between them. Germline V CDR1 and CDR2: SGHRS, YFSETQ. The CDR3 length is 15 residues. In nucleotides, the CDR3 is TGCGCCAGCAGGAACGGACTGGCGGCCCAAGAGACCCAGTACTTC. This sequence encodes CASRNGLAAQETQYF.

This clonotype has at least ten counts. This sequence joins TRBV5-5 and TRBJ2-3; no reliable D call. Per germline, CDR1 SGHKS and CDR2 YYEKEE (reference sequence). The V end was cut by 1 base, the J end by 7 bases, with 7 bases between. The CDR3 extends over 12 amino acids. Here the CDR3 reads CASSLSANTQYF. In DNA form, the CDR3 reads TGTGCCAGCAGCTTGTCGGCAAATACGCAGTATTTT.

V and J are TRBV20-1 and TRBJ2-5; the match to TRBD2 covers 8 bases. J lost 2 bases, V lost 1 base, and 3 bases had no gene match. The length of the CDR3 is 14 residues. CDR1 is DFQATT and CDR2 is SNEGSKA in the germline V gene (reference sequence). DNA of the CDR3: TGCAGTGCTAGAGGGACTAGCTTACAAGAGACCCAGTACTTC. This codes for CSARGTSLQETQYF.

This clonotype was counted only a few times. CDR3 in amino acids: CSARDATQGRRRETQYF. The CDR3 DNA sequence: TGCAGTGCTAGAGATGCGACCCAGGGGAGGAGGAGAGAGACCCAGTACTTC. The chain carries TRBV20-1 and TRBJ2-5; perhaps D is TRBD1 or TRBD2 (6 bases each). The CDR3 has 17 residues. Per germline, CDR1 DFQATT and CDR2 SNEGSKA (reference sequence). Trimming removed 0 bases at V and 4 bases at J, with 21 bases between.

This clonotype was seen many times. The CDR3 DNA is TGTGCCACCGCTAGCGGGAGGGCCCAAGAGACCCAGTACTTC. Amino acid sequence: CATASGRAQETQYF. V is TRBV15 and J is TRBJ2-5; 12 positions match TRBD2. The V gene's germline CDR1 is LNHNV and CDR2 YYDKDF (reference sequence). V lost 8 bases and J lost 1; bases outside the gene matches: 2. This CDR3 spans 14 amino acids.

This clonotype came up a few times. The chain recombines TRBV19 with TRBJ2-1, with D perhaps matching TRBD2 (5 bases). The germline V gene encodes CDR1 LNHDA and CDR2 SQIVND (reference sequence). V gave up 3 bases and J gave up 8 bases, with 14 bases separating them. The CDR3 length is 14 residues. The CDR3 protein is CASSIDGNRDEQFF. The DNA for the CDR3 is TGTGCCAGTAGTATCGACGGGAATAGGGATGAGCAGTTCTTC.

This clonotype has ten or more counts. V and J are TRBV5-1 and TRBJ1-6; 9 bases align to TRBD1. The CDR3 totals 16 residues. Germline V gives CDR1 SGHRS, CDR2 YFSETQ. The V and J ends lost 4 bases and 11 bases, in that order; junction bases with no gene match: 13. Written as DNA, the CDR3 is TGCGCCAGCAGCCGAACCCCCCGGGACAGGGCGGCACCCCTCCACTTT. Translating gives CASSRTPRDRAAPLHF.

Many counts were recorded for this clonotype. This sequence joins TRBV4-2 and TRBJ1-1, with D possibly being TRBD1 (5 bases). The CDR3 covers 14 residues. Trimming took off 5 bases at V and 1 base at J, with 11 bases between the two ends. Per germline, CDR1 LGHNA and CDR2 YNFKEQ. The CDR3 DNA reads as TGTGCCAGCAGCAACGCCGGGGGGAACACTGAAGCTTTCTTT. Protein product: CASSNAGGNTEAFF.

The table lists this clonotype with many counts. The J gene is TRBJ1-2, the V gene TRBV4-2; possibly TRBD1 for D (6 bases). Germline values: CDR1 LGHNA, CDR2 YNFKEQ. Trimming cost V 5 bases and J 4 bases, with 8 bases left between them. This CDR3 region has 12 residues. CDR3 residues: CASSVGGYGYTF. As DNA, the CDR3 is TGTGCCAGCAGCGTAGGGGGCTATGGCTACACCTTC.

This clonotype was observed at least ten times. The chain couples TRBV9 to TRBJ1-2, with a weak D call TRBD1 (6 bases). Trimming stripped 0 bases from V and 7 bases from J, with 10 bases between. Germline CDR1 and CDR2: SGDLS and YYNGEE. This CDR3 region has 13 residues. In nucleotides, the CDR3 is TGTGCCAGCAGCGTAGGGGGGCGAGGTGGCTACACCTTC. This gives the protein CASSVGGRGGYTF.

Ten or more counts support this clonotype. This chain joins TRBV3-1 and TRBJ1-4; D is undetermined. The length of the CDR3 is 15 residues. Trimming removed 4 bases at V and 0 bases at J, with 9 bases between. CDR1 is LGHDT, CDR2 YNNKEL, per germline (reference sequence). The CDR3 spells CASSPSPATNEKLFF. DNA for the CDR3: TGTGCCAGCAGCCCTTCACCCGCAACTAATGAAAAACTGTTTTTT.

This clonotype was observed at least ten times. The rearrangement links TRBV3-1 to TRBJ1-1; D is ambiguous. Germline CDR1 and CDR2: LGHDT and YNNKEL (reference sequence). With 7 bases removed from V and 1 base from J, the gap between germline ends came to 4 bases. CDR3 size: 11 residues. The CDR3 spells CASTGNTEAFF. The CDR3 DNA is TGTGCCAGCACCGGGAACACTGAAGCTTTCTTT.